This T cell receptor beta chain was retrieved from a study of T cell repertoires in cytomegalovirus infection. Across the study: Newly reported HLA-C-restricted and thoroughly characterized HLA-B-restricted CMV epitopes were employed. Study conclusions and caveats: In two of eight donors, the top clonotype was HLA-C-restricted CMV-specific.

TCRdb reanalysed the reads using MiXCR and keeps one entry per CDR3 protein. The repertoire holds approximately 76,000 distinct CDR3 sequences, with about 24% as singletons. About this clonotype itself: Its matching antigen is unknown.

Germline V gene lookup returns CDR1 LNHNV and CDR2 YYDKDF (reference sequence). Trimming shortened V by 1 base and J by 4 bases, and 10 bases separated the two germline ends. There are 14 residues in the CDR3. Sequencing used CD8+ T cells from cultured PBMCs, obtained from culture after CMV antigen stimulation. This sequence was found in a human donor in good health (CMV status not recorded). Some clones in this sample may be carry-over from other donors' samples. The chain recombines TRBV15 with TRBJ1-1; D possibly corresponds to TRBD1 (5 bases). CDR3 DNA sequence: TGTGCCACCAGCAGAGCCCGGGGACGCACTGAAGCTTTCTTT. Its protein product is CATSRARGRTEAFF.